The rows below give T cell receptor beta chains drawn from one sample of a study of blood T cells in healthy people across ages. TCRdb re-called the 5' RACE reads through MiXCR, storing one row per CDR3 protein. The sample has approximately 1.5 million distinct CDR3 sequences, 35% to 45% seen once. Input material: blood. These receptors all stem from a woman aged 18-35 years in good health. Both conserved end residues are part of each CDR3. Each record gives: V gene, clone size, J gene, D gene, CDR3 DNA, CDR3 protein. The D gene is left open where the match is weak. The listing skips clone size in some rows; elsewhere it reads once, few, many or a size class.

V: TRBV19
size: .
J: TRBJ1-1
D: .
DNA: TGTGCCACCCACCGGGACGCTGAAGCTTTCTTT
CDR3: CATHRDAEAFF

V: TRBV20-1
size: .
J: TRBJ2-3
D: TRBD2
DNA: TGCAGTGCTAGCCGACTAGCGGGGGGGTCAGATACGCAGTATTTT
CDR3: CSASRLAGGSDTQYF

V: TRBV9
size: .
J: TRBJ2-1
D: TRBD2
DNA: TGTGCCAGCAGCGTAGTGGGTAGCGGGAGCCAGGCCTACAATGAGCAGTTCTTC
CDR3: CASSVVGSGSQAYNEQFF

V: TRBV9
size: .
J: TRBJ1-2
D: .
DNA: TGTGCCAGCAGCGTAGATGGACAGAACTATGGCTACACCTTC
CDR3: CASSVDGQNYGYTF

V: TRBV4-3
size: few
J: TRBJ2-7
D: TRBD1
DNA: TGCGCCGGCAGTCCGACAGGGGGCGAGTACGAGCAGTACTTC
CDR3: CAGSPTGGEYEQYF

V: TRBV14
size: .
J: TRBJ2-1
D: TRBD2
DNA: TGTGCCAGCAGCCCCCGACTAGCGGGATCCCACAATGAGCAGTTCTTC
CDR3: CASSPRLAGSHNEQFF

V: TRBV4-3
size: many
J: TRBJ2-7
D: .
DNA: TGCGCCAGCAGCAACGGACTACTGGGCTACGAGCAGTACTTC
CDR3: CASSNGLLGYEQYF

V: TRBV28
size: .
J: TRBJ1-6
D: .
DNA: TGTGCCAGCTGTTTGTCGGATCGGGCCCTCCACTTT
CDR3: CASCLSDRALHF

V: TRBV7-2
size: many
J: TRBJ2-1
D: TRBD2
DNA: TGTGCCAGCAGCTTGGGACTAGCGGGAGGCGAGCAGTTCTTC
CDR3: CASSLGLAGGEQFF

V: TRBV7-9
size: .
J: TRBJ2-5
D: .
DNA: TGTGCCAGCAGCCTTCCACTGGGAGTAGAGTACTTC
CDR3: CASSLPLGVEYF

V: TRBV20-1
size: few
J: TRBJ1-1
D: .
DNA: TGCAGTGCTAGGTATGGATCTAACACTGAAGCTTTCTTT
CDR3: CSARYGSNTEAFF

V: TRBV12-3/TRBV12-4
size: .
J: TRBJ1-2
D: TRBD1
DNA: TGTGCCAGCAGTCCCTGGACAGGGGCCCCCCTGGGCTACACCTTC
CDR3: CASSPWTGAPLGYTF

V: TRBV11-2
size: few
J: TRBJ1-2
D: TRBD1
DNA: TGTGCCAGCAGCCCGGTAACCGGGACAGGGTGCGGCTACACCTTC
CDR3: CASSPVTGTGCGYTF